The 22 T cell receptor beta chains below were found in one sample sequenced in a study of blood T cell repertoires in COVID-19. The repertoire was sequenced with immunoSEQ multiplex PCR; TCRdb's copy has only in-frame clones and lacks some. This sample has about 190,000 clones, with roughly 82% found just once. The sequenced sample consisted of peripheral blood. All receptors come from a woman aged 55-70 years with COVID-19, enrolled during active disease.

J is TRBJ2-2 and V is TRBV4-2; possible D gene TRBD1, 5 bases. This CDR3 has 16 residues. Germline assignment: CDR1 LGHNA and CDR2 YNFKEQ. Trimming cost V 4 bases and J 5 bases, with 17 bases left between them. CDR3 DNA: TGTGCCAGCAGCCCTCTTAAAGTATCAGGGACCGGGGAGCTGTTTTTT. Translating it yields CASSPLKVSGTGELFF.

This clone was observed a few times. The rearrangement joins TRBV6-6 to TRBJ2-7; perhaps TRBD1 as D (5 bases). Trimming stripped 5 bases from V and 3 bases from J, with 8 bases between. This CDR3 has 12 amino acids. The V gene's germline CDR1 is MNHNY and CDR2 SVGAGI (reference sequence). The CDR3 spells CASSHQGYEQYV. CDR3 bases: TGTGCCAGCAGTCACCAGGGCTACGAGCAGTACGTC.

The table lists this clone with a few counts. J is TRBJ2-1 and V is TRBV15; 8 bases agree with TRBD2. From germline, CDR1 is LNHNV and CDR2 YYDKDF (reference sequence). The V segment lost 1 base and the J segment 0 bases; nucleotides outside the gene matches: 14. This CDR3 has 20 amino acids. In nucleotides, the CDR3 is TGTGCCACCAGCAGAGGGGTACGCTTCGCGGGAGGTAGCTCCTACAATGAGCAGTTCTTC. Its protein is CATSRGVRFAGGSSYNEQFF.

V and J are TRBV7-9 and TRBJ1-6; no firm D call. The CDR3 has 12 amino acids. The V gene's germline CDR1 is SEHNR and CDR2 FQNEAQ (reference sequence). Deletions cut 5 bases from V and 7 bases from J, with 6 bases between. CDR3 sequence reads: CASSPQNSPLHF. CDR3 coding DNA: TGTGCCAGCAGCCCACAAAATTCACCCCTCCACTTT.

The J gene is TRBJ2-3, the V gene TRBV28; 9 nucleotides align to TRBD2. The CDR3 length is 15 residues. Looked up from germline, CDR1 is MDHEN and CDR2 is SYDVKM. Trimming cost V 6 bases and J 4 bases; bases outside gene matches: 8. CDR3 in amino acids: CASRGGGAIADTQYF. CDR3 nucleotide sequence: TGTGCCAGCAGGGGCGGGGGGGCCATTGCAGATACGCAGTATTTT.

The chain uses TRBV28 and TRBJ1-3, with D tentatively TRBD1 (5 bases). Trimming shortened V by 3 bases and J by 0 bases, and 12 bases separated the two germline ends. This CDR3 spans 16 amino acids. Germline assignment: CDR1 MDHEN and CDR2 SYDVKM. The CDR3 here is CASSFRWGGSGNTIYF. The DNA for the CDR3 is TGTGCCAGCAGTTTTAGGTGGGGGGGCTCTGGAAACACCATATATTTT.

This chain links TRBV29-1 with TRBJ1-3; 7 bases align to TRBD1. Per the germline V gene, CDR1 is SQVTM and CDR2 is ANQGSEA. V was clipped by 6 bases and J by 2 bases; unmatched bases: 4. This CDR3 is 13 amino acids long. DNA for the CDR3: TGCAGCGTCAAAGGACAGGCTGGAAACACCATATATTTT. Translating gives CSVKGQAGNTIYF. The whole variable domain, filled in from reference TRBV29-1 and TRBJ1-3, reads SAVISQKPSRDICQRGTSLTIQCQVDSQVTMMFWYRQQPGQSLTLIATANQGSEATYESGFVIDKFPISRPNLTFSTLTVSNMSPEDSSIYLCSVKGQAGNTIYFGEGSWLTVV.

The V and J genes are TRBV24-1 and TRBJ2-5; maybe TRBD1 (6 bases). This CDR3 spans 16 amino acids. Looked up from germline, CDR1 is KGHDR and CDR2 is SFDVKD. V lost 0 bases to trimming and J lost 3 bases, with 13 bases between them. For the CDR3, the DNA is TGTGCCACCAGTGATTTGAGCAAACAGGGTGAAGAGACCCAGTACTTC. Its translation: CATSDLSKQGEETQYF.

The genes are TRBV7-3 and TRBJ1-2, with D unresolved. CDR1 and CDR2 (germline): SGHTA, FQGTGA. V lost 0 bases, J lost 6 bases, and 8 bases lay in between. The CDR3 sequence is 13 residues long. CDR3 protein: CASSLTTTNGYTF. Written as DNA, the CDR3 is TGTGCCAGCAGCTTAACGACAACAAATGGCTACACCTTC.

This sequence joins TRBV2 and TRBJ1-5, with D perhaps matching TRBD1 (5 bases). CDR1 SNHLY and CDR2 FYNNEI come from the germline V gene. The CDR3 loop spans 13 amino acids. V lost 5 bases and J lost 7, with 12 bases in between. CDR3 coding DNA: TGTGCCAGCAGTCCAGGGCCTACCCAGCCCCAGCATTTT. Amino acid sequence: CASSPGPTQPQHF.

The gene calls are TRBV28 and TRBJ2-1; TRBD2 matches at 11 bases. CDR3 size: 16 residues. The V segment lost 5 bases and the J segment 7 bases; nucleotides outside the gene matches: 10. The germline V gene encodes CDR1 MDHEN and CDR2 SYDVKM. The CDR3: CASSPRTSGPRNEQFF. The CDR3 coding sequence is TGTGCCAGCAGTCCTCGGACTAGCGGGCCGAGGAATGAGCAGTTCTTC.

The chain joins TRBV28 to TRBJ1-4; 9 nucleotides align to TRBD1. Germline trimming cut 6 bases from V and 4 bases from J; bases unmatched to any gene: 9. This CDR3 comprises 16 residues. CDR1 MDHEN and CDR2 SYDVKM come from the germline V gene. The CDR3: CASSRPGTGFNEKLFF. DNA of the CDR3: TGTGCCAGCAGCCGTCCCGGGACAGGGTTTAATGAAAAACTGTTTTTT.

This rearrangement joins TRBV5-6 to TRBJ1-2; 8 bases line up with TRBD1. Germline V lookup: CDR1 SGHDT, CDR2 YYEEEE. After removal of 3 bases from V and 4 bases from J, the junction contained 5 bases not matched to a gene. The CDR3 contains 14 residues. CDR3 coding DNA: TGTGCCAGCAGCTCGGACAGGGTATTCTATGGCTACACCTTC. It encodes CASSSDRVFYGYTF.

The CDR3 loop is CASSLSTGELFF. CDR3 nucleotides: TGTGCCAGCTCACTTAGCACCGGGGAGCTGTTTTTT. V usage is TRBV18 and J usage is TRBJ2-2; D uncertain. Germline assignment: CDR1 KGHSH and CDR2 LQKENI. This CDR3 is 12 amino acids long. The V end was cut by 4 bases, the J end by 4 bases, with 4 bases between.

The J gene is TRBJ2-1, the V gene TRBV18; TRBD1 is a possible D gene (6 bases). The germline V gene has CDR1 KGHSH and CDR2 LQKENI. The CDR3 extends over 15 amino acids. V was shortened by 6 bases and J by 0 bases, with 12 bases between the two germline ends. CDR3 sequence: CASSQDRSSYNEQFF. The CDR3 region has the DNA TGTGCCAGCTCTCAGGACAGATCCTCCTACAATGAGCAGTTCTTC.

The chain has TRBV7-9 and TRBJ1-4; TRBD1 matches 8 bases. This CDR3 comprises 14 residues. With V trimmed by 6 bases and J by 8 bases, 8 bases remained unmatched. Germline V CDR1 and CDR2: SEHNR, FQNEAQ (reference sequence). The CDR3, as DNA: TGTGCCAGCAGAGACGACAGGGGAGGCGAAAAACTGTTTTTT. Its protein product is CASRDDRGGEKLFF.

This chain links TRBV10-3 with TRBJ2-3; a weak D match, TRBD2 (6 bases). CDR3 length: 15 amino acids. Germline V CDR1 and CDR2: ENHRY, SYGVKD. V lost 4 bases and J 1 base, leaving 12 bases between the germline ends. DNA for the CDR3: TGTGCCATCAGTGTTGGGGGACTTCGCACAGATACGCAGTATTTT. Its protein is CAISVGGLRTDTQYF.

The V gene is TRBV10-3, the J gene TRBJ1-2, with TRBD1 as a possible D gene (5 bases). Trimming took 4 bases from V and 4 from J, leaving 16 bases between them. The V gene's germline CDR1 is ENHRY and CDR2 SYGVKD. This CDR3 contains 15 residues. CDR3 amino acids: CAISAWEGQGYGYTF. The DNA for the CDR3 is TGTGCCATCAGTGCATGGGAGGGGCAGGGCTATGGCTACACCTTC.

This clone was recorded once. The V call is TRBV28, the J call TRBJ1-6; 10 nucleotides line up with TRBD1. The CDR3 runs to 15 residues. Losses at the gene ends were 6 bases for V and 7 bases for J; bases not matched to a gene: 6. Looked up from germline, CDR1 is MDHEN and CDR2 is SYDVKM. CDR3 in amino acids: CASSRDRGQNSPLHF. The CDR3 nucleotides are TGTGCCAGCAGCCGGGACAGGGGACAGAATTCACCCCTCCACTTT.

This sequence joins TRBV4-2 and TRBJ1-4, with D perhaps matching TRBD1 (5 bases). V was pared by 1 base and J by 4 bases, with 16 bases between. The CDR3 contains 17 residues. Germline V CDR1 and CDR2: LGHNA, YNFKEQ. The CDR3, as DNA: TGTGCCAGCAGCCAAGTCTCCCCAGGGTCCGGTAATGAAAAACTGTTTTTT. Protein sequence: CASSQVSPGSGNEKLFF.

This chain connects TRBV14 to TRBJ2-3; the D is unclear. The CDR3 length is 13 residues. Germline CDR1 is SGHDN and CDR2 is FVKESK. Trimming stripped 0 bases from V and 3 bases from J, with 4 bases between. Here the CDR3 DNA reads TGTGCCAGCAGCCAAGATATGACAGATACGCAGTATTTT. Translation gives CASSQDMTDTQYF.

This rearrangement joins TRBV27 to TRBJ2-4; D gene uncertain. This CDR3 has 16 amino acids. Germline CDR1 reads MNHEY; CDR2 reads SMNVEV (reference sequence). V lost 5 bases and J 0 bases, leaving 14 bases between the germline ends. Here the CDR3 DNA reads TGTGCCAGCAGTCTAGTTCTTGACCTAGCCAAAAACATTCAGTACTTC. It codes for CASSLVLDLAKNIQYF.